Sequencing of this T cell receptor (beta chain) was carried out in a study of tumor-infiltrating lymphocytes in oesophageal squamous cell carcinoma (TCRdb year 2016). As concerns this clonotype: The antigen it binds to is not known. The conserved final phenylalanine or tryptophan is absent from the CDR3, which likely points to a read error. The DNA is left out, because the CDR3 cannot be placed on it with certainty; the CDR3 is given as TCRdb lists it.

To prepare the library, PCR was applied. Data came from an Illumina HiSeq 2000. TCRdb cleaned the public reads at Q25 with fastp, built clones with MiXCR and kept in-frame beta chains. Rows are unified per CDR3 protein, each entry keeping the most common DNA and genes. The sample records approximately 17,000 distinct CDR3 sequences, 44% of which are singletons. Together, the top ten hold approximately 40% of the sample. CDR1 and CDR2 are drawn from the germline V gene: SGHDT, YYEEEE. A total of 16 residues make up the CDR3, ends included. This TCR derives from a female donor with esophageal squamous cell carcinoma. Sequenced input: blood. The sequence links TRBV5-6 to TRBJ2-6; the table's D call, TRBD2, has no DNA check behind it. For the CDR3, the sequence is CASSGGIRRDEQYFGP.